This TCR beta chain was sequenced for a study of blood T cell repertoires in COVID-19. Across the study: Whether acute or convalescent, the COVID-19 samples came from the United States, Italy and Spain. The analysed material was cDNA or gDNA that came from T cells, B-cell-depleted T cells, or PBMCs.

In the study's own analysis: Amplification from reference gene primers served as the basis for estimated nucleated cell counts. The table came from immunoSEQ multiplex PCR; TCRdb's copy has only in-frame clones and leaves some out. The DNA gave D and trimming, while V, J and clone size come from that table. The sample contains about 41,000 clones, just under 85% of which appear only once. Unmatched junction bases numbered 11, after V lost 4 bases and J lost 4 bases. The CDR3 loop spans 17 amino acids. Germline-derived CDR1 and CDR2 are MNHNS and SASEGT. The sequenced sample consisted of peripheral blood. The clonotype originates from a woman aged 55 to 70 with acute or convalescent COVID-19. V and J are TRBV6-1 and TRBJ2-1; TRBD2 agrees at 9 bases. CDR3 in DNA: TGTGCCAGCAGTGGAATGGCGGGAGGGACCCCTTACAATGAGCAGTTCTTC. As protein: CASSGMAGGTPYNEQFF.